This T cell receptor (beta chain) was profiled in a study of shared clonotypes between healthy human individuals. Study-wide background: Aged between 18 and 49, the donors were a couple of women and three men.

This clone was seen many times. Its target is unknown. Trimming removed 6 bases at V and 8 bases at J, with 5 bases between. The CDR3 is made up of 10 amino acids. In germline, CDR1 is SNHLY, CDR2 FYNNEI. Study observations and caveats: In general, naive subsets displayed greater estimated richness than memory subsets did.

Together with CD45RO+ cells, CCR7-negative CD45RA+ TemRA cells were included in CD8 memory. In the study's own analysis: Filtering differed for immunoSEQ, which gave only junction sequences without quality scores. Measured with immunoSEQ multiplex PCR; TCRdb has only the in-frame clones, and not every one. The D gene and trimming were derived from the DNA, and the V and J assignments and clone size from that table. This sample has roughly 300,000 clones, with more than 75% found just once. This sequence joins TRBV2 and TRBJ2-1; D not certain. The material sequenced was memory CD8+ T cells sorted from blood. The subset denotes: CD45RO+ cells pooled with CCR7-negative TemRA cells. The sequence derives from a man between 18 and 35 years old in good health. The CDR3 sequence: CASRLDEQFF. DNA for the CDR3: TGTGCCAGCAGGTTAGATGAGCAGTTCTTC.